Below are 28 T cell receptor beta chains sequenced from a single sample in a study of T cell changes during pregnancy in multiple sclerosis (dated by TCRdb to the late 2010s). Library creation used the immunoSEQ multiplex PCR assay. Entries here come from immuneACCESS through TCRdb and include only in-frame sequences with V and J called. Some clones fail to appear in such tables; in the studies checked, an unresolved V gene covers under half of the shortfall, and the cause of the remainder is unknown. In all, the sample holds fewer than 50,000 clones, and around nine tenths of those were seen once. The leading ten clones occupy around 7% of the sample. This specimen was CD8+ T cells from peripheral blood mononuclear cells, taken in the third trimester of pregnancy. The receptors shown here come from a female donor with multiple sclerosis, enrolled in a pregnancy study.

There are a few counts of this clone. This rearrangement joins TRBV6-4 to TRBJ2-1; 8 positions agree with TRBD2. Germline V gives CDR1 MRHNA, CDR2 SNTAGT. V shed 2 bases, J shed 8 bases, and the junction held 5 bases outside the gene matches. CDR3 length: 14 amino acids. The CDR3 reads CASSDGETSDEQFF. The CDR3 nucleotides are TGTGCCAGCAGTGACGGGGAGACTAGCGATGAGCAGTTCTTC.

This rearrangement joins TRBV11-2 to TRBJ2-7; 9 positions match TRBD2. The CDR3 is made up of 16 amino acids. The germline gives CDR1 SGHAT, CDR2 FQNNGV. With V trimmed by 2 bases and J by 0 bases, 5 bases remained unmatched. The CDR3 DNA follows: TGTGCCAGCAGCTTATCCCTAGCGGGGCACTCCTACGAGCAGTACTTC. Amino acids: CASSLSLAGHSYEQYF.

CDR3 bases: TGTGCCAGCAGCCCCCGGGCGTGGGAGGGGGAGGAAGGCTACACCTTC. This sequence encodes CASSPRAWEGEEGYTF. J is TRBJ1-2 and V is TRBV7-6, with a possible D match to TRBD1 (6 bases). From germline, CDR1 is SGHVS and CDR2 FNYEAQ. The CDR3 covers 16 residues. V lost 5 bases, J lost 8 bases, and 24 bases lay in between.

The chain is built from TRBV2 and TRBJ1-1; D is perhaps TRBD1 (5 bases). Germline V gene data show CDR1 as SNHLY and CDR2 as FYNNEI. V was cut by 7 bases and J by 1 base, with 13 bases left in between. The CDR3 contains 14 residues. The CDR3 nucleotides read TGTGCCAGCACCCGGCGGGGCTCGAACACTGAAGCTTTCTTT. This codes for CASTRRGSNTEAFF.

CDR3 bases: TGCGCCAGCAGCCAAGGCCCAGGCCTCTATAATTCACCCCTCCACTTT. It is translated as CASSQGPGLYNSPLHF. The chain is built from TRBV4-3 and TRBJ1-6; D call uncertain. This CDR3 region has 16 residues. The V gene's germline CDR1 is LGHNA and CDR2 YSLEER. V was cut by 1 base and J by 3 bases, with 10 bases left in between.

The chain is built from TRBV6-1 and TRBJ1-1; D is perhaps TRBD1 (5 bases). From germline, CDR1 is MNHNS and CDR2 SASEGT. V was trimmed by 6 bases and J by 0 bases, leaving 14 bases between them. The CDR3 runs to 15 residues. In DNA, the CDR3 is TGTGCCAGCAGGCTCCACGTGACAGTGAACACTGAAGCTTTCTTT. It encodes CASRLHVTVNTEAFF.

With regard to this clone: Germline is not matched at one junction end, which may reflect a read error. Other DNA sequences in this sample translate to the same CDR3. This chain joins TRBV28 and TRBJ2-7; 10 bases fit TRBD1. CDR3 length: 14 residues. Germline CDR1 and CDR2: MDHEN and SYDVKM. The CDR3 nucleotides read TGTGCCAGCAGTTCGACAGGGGGCTCCTATGAGCAGTACTTC. Protein product: CASSSTGGSYEQYF.

V is TRBV6-1 and J is TRBJ2-7; 7 bases align to TRBD1. The length of the CDR3 is 15 residues. Germline V gene sequence: CDR1 MNHNS, CDR2 SASEGT. V shed 4 bases, J shed 4 bases, and the junction held 10 bases outside the gene matches. Here the CDR3 reads CASSGSTGSPYEQYF. CDR3 sequence (DNA): TGTGCCAGCAGTGGGTCGACAGGGAGTCCATACGAGCAGTACTTC.

The J gene is TRBJ2-7, the V gene TRBV27; D remains ambiguous. This CDR3 has 14 residues. Germline CDR1 and CDR2: MNHEY and SMNVEV (reference sequence). V was clipped by 2 bases and J by 4 bases, with 12 bases between them. CDR3 loop: CASSLVAATYEQYF. The CDR3 nucleotides are TGTGCCAGCAGTTTAGTCGCAGCGACTTACGAGCAGTACTTC.

V and J are TRBV4-1 and TRBJ1-2, with D maybe TRBD1 (5 bases). V shed 0 bases and J shed 4 bases, with 12 bases lying between them. Germline V lookup: CDR1 MGHRA, CDR2 YSYEKL. This CDR3 comprises 15 residues. As DNA, the CDR3 is TGCGCCAGCAGCCAAGATTCGCAGGGCTTCTATGGCTACACCTTC. It translates to CASSQDSQGFYGYTF.

A single count supports this clone. This chain connects TRBV7-9 to TRBJ2-7; the D gene is possibly TRBD1 (6 bases). The V gene lost 5 bases and the J gene lost 6 bases, with 14 bases spanning the gap. In germline, CDR1 is SEHNR, CDR2 FQNEAQ (reference sequence). This CDR3 contains 13 residues. CDR3 sequence (DNA): TGTGCCAGCAGCCCACAGGGTCGTGCCGAGCAGTACTTC. Translating gives CASSPQGRAEQYF. Full variable domain (remainder filled in from reference TRBV7-9 and TRBJ2-7): DTGVSQNPRHKITKRGQNVTFRCDPISEHNRLYWYRQTLGQGPEFLTYFQNEAQLEKSRLLSDRFSAERPKGSFSTLEIQRTEQGDSAMYLCASSPQGRAEQYFGPGTRLTVT.

J is TRBJ2-3 and V is TRBV4-1; TRBD2 is a possible D gene (6 bases). Trimming stripped 2 bases from V and 2 bases from J, with 14 bases between. This CDR3 has 16 amino acids. Germline loops: CDR1 MGHRA, CDR2 YSYEKL. CDR3 in amino acids: CASSQSSTRNTDTQYF. DNA for the CDR3: TGCGCCAGCAGCCAATCCTCGACTAGGAACACAGATACGCAGTATTTT.

The chain recombines TRBV6-5 with TRBJ2-5; D not certain. V dropped 0 bases and J dropped 4 bases, with 6 bases sitting between them. Germline CDR1 reads MNHEY; CDR2 reads SVGAGI. The CDR3 totals 13 residues. DNA of the CDR3: TGTGCCAGCAGTTACTCGGAGACAGAGACCCAGTACTTC. It codes for CASSYSETETQYF.

This chain joins TRBV30 and TRBJ1-2; tentatively, D is TRBD1 (6 bases). Germline values: CDR1 GTSNPN, CDR2 SVGIG (reference sequence). Deletions cut 5 bases from V and 4 bases from J, with 14 bases between. The CDR3 length is 13 residues. The CDR3 nucleotides read TGTGCCTGGGGTTTAGGGGGTCGCTATGGCTACACCTTC. Protein: CAWGLGGRYGYTF.

The gene calls are TRBV20-1 and TRBJ1-4; a weak D match, TRBD1 (5 bases). The CDR3 has 11 amino acids. Germline V gene data show CDR1 as DFQATT and CDR2 as SNEGSKA (reference sequence). V dropped 4 bases and J dropped 8 bases, with 8 bases sitting between them. The CDR3 sequence: CSAIRGEKLFF. CDR3 DNA: TGCAGTGCTATAAGGGGAGAAAAACTGTTTTTT.

This chain uses TRBV13 with TRBJ2-2; no firm D call. The CDR3 totals 19 residues. The V end lost 4 bases, the J end lost 8 bases, and 29 bases lay between the germline ends. The germline V gene has CDR1 PRHDT and CDR2 FYEKMQ (reference sequence). The CDR3, as DNA: TGTGCCAGCAGCTCCCAGACCCTTGGTCTTGGGCCCCATCCAGGGGAGCTGTTTTTT. Protein sequence: CASSSQTLGLGPHPGELFF. The full variable domain, its missing parts supplied by reference TRBV13 and TRBJ2-2, is AAGVIQSPRHLIKEKRETATLKCYPIPRHDTVYWYQQGPGQDPQFLISFYEKMQSDKGSIPDRFSAQQFSDYHSELNMSSLELGDSALYFCASSSQTLGLGPHPGELFFGEGSRLTVL.

The rearrangement joins TRBV6-5 to TRBJ2-3, with 8 bases fitting TRBD2. Germline trimming cut 4 bases from V and 2 bases from J; bases unmatched to any gene: 2. CDR3 length: 14 residues. Germline V gene sequence: CDR1 MNHEY, CDR2 SVGAGI. The CDR3 DNA reads as TGTGCCAGCAGTTTACTAGCGGACACAGATACGCAGTATTTT. Its translation: CASSLLADTDTQYF.

The chain carries TRBV5-1 and TRBJ2-7; TRBD1 aligns across 8 bases. Germline CDR1 SGHRS, CDR2 YFSETQ. The V segment lost 3 bases and the J segment 2 bases; nucleotides outside the gene matches: 7. The CDR3 has 15 amino acids. CDR3 coding DNA: TGCGCCAGCAGCTCGTGGGACAGGTCCGCCTACGAGCAGTACTTC. Its translation: CASSSWDRSAYEQYF.

The chain joins TRBV27 to TRBJ2-6; D remains unclear. Germline V CDR1 and CDR2: MNHEY, SMNVEV (reference sequence). Trimming removed 4 bases from V and 0 bases from J, with 13 bases in between. The CDR3 length is 17 residues. The CDR3 sequence is CASSWLARSSGANVLTF. The CDR3, as DNA: TGTGCCAGCAGTTGGCTGGCGCGGAGCTCTGGGGCCAACGTCCTGACTTTC.

The chain carries TRBV7-6 and TRBJ1-1, with TRBD1 matching 12 bases. The germline CDR1 and CDR2 sequences are SGHVS and FNYEAQ. The CDR3 is 17 residues long. The V and J ends lost 5 bases and 4 bases, in that order; junction bases with no gene match: 11. CDR3 in DNA: TGTGCCAGCAGCCGGGGGCCCGGGACAGGGGGCCCCACTGAAGCTTTCTTT. Residues: CASSRGPGTGGPTEAFF.

The CDR3 nucleotides are TGTGCCAGCAGCTTCTTCCCGGACGAGCAGTACTTC. Encoded protein: CASSFFPDEQYF. The chain employs TRBV13 and TRBJ2-7; the D is unclear. Germline V gene sequence: CDR1 PRHDT, CDR2 FYEKMQ (reference sequence). The CDR3 extends over 12 amino acids. Between the trimmed V and J ends, which lost 3 bases and 5 bases, there was a span of 8 bases.

In this sample, this clone turned up a few times. The gene calls are TRBV4-2 and TRBJ1-1, with no clear D. CDR1 and CDR2 from the germline V gene are LGHNA and YNFKEQ. V dropped 1 base and J dropped 4 bases, with 10 bases sitting between them. This CDR3 has 14 residues. Here the CDR3 reads CASSQGSLSTEAFF. In DNA form, the CDR3 reads TGTGCCAGCAGCCAAGGTTCCCTGTCCACTGAAGCTTTCTTT.

The chain carries TRBV21-1 and TRBJ2-4; TRBD1 reflects the table's D call only, with no check against the DNA. TRBV21-1 is assigned pseudogene status. The CDR3 length is 14 residues. This chain's CDR3 is CASSNSRVRNIQYF. DNA of the CDR3: TGTGCCAGCAGCAATAGCAGGGTAAGGAACATTCAGTACTTC.

The chain joins TRBV9 to TRBJ2-1; TRBD2 is a possible D gene (5 bases). The CDR3 has 13 amino acids. V lost 3 bases to trimming and J lost 8 bases, with 12 bases between them. Germline-derived CDR1 and CDR2 are SGDLS and YYNGEE. DNA for the CDR3: TGTGCCAGCAGCGCCTCACTAGGAGATGAGCAGTTCTTC. Encoded protein: CASSASLGDEQFF.

The chain couples TRBV27 to TRBJ2-1; TRBD2 aligns across 7 bases. The length of the CDR3 is 15 residues. V lost 7 bases, J lost 3 bases, and 9 bases stayed unmatched. CDR1 and CDR2 from the germline V gene are MNHEY and SMNVEV (reference sequence). The chain's CDR3 is CASMLSGEGYNEQFF. CDR3 DNA: TGTGCCAGCATGCTTTCGGGGGAGGGCTACAATGAGCAGTTCTTC.

This clone was detected once. The gene calls are TRBV5-6 and TRBJ1-1, with a weak D call TRBD1 (5 bases). CDR3 size: 12 residues. The germline V and J ends were trimmed by 3 bases and 6 bases, with 9 bases remaining between them. Per the germline V gene, CDR1 is SGHDT and CDR2 is YYEEEE. CDR3 nucleotide sequence: TGTGCCAGCAGCTGGGGGGGGGCTGAAGCTTTCTTT. This sequence encodes CASSWGGAEAFF.

The chain couples TRBV5-4 to TRBJ1-2; D may be TRBD1 (5 bases). Trimming left V 7 bases short and J 4 bases short, with 11 bases between. This CDR3 is 12 amino acids long. In germline, CDR1 is SGHNT, CDR2 YYREEE (reference sequence). The CDR3 nucleotides are TGTGCCAGCGGTGGGGGGATCTATGGCTACACCTTC. It yields the protein CASGGGIYGYTF.

The V and J genes are TRBV19 and TRBJ1-1; 9 bases agree with TRBD1. The CDR3 has 14 amino acids. J was trimmed by 3 bases and V by 7 bases; bases with no gene match: 6. Germline V gene sequence: CDR1 LNHDA, CDR2 SQIVND (reference sequence). The CDR3 is CASTRDRADTEAFF. In DNA, the CDR3 is TGTGCCAGTACCCGGGACAGGGCGGACACTGAAGCTTTCTTT.